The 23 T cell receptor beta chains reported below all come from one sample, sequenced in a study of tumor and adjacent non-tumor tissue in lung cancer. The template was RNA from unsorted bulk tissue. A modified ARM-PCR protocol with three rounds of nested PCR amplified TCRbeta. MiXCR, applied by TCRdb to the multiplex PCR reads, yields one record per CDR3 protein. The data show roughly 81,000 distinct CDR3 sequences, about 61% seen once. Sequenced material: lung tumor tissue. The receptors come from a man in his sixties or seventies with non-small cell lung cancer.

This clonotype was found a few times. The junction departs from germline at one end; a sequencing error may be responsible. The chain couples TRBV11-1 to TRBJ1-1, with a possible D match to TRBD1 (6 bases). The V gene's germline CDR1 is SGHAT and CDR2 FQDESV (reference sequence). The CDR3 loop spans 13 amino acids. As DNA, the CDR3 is TGTGTCAGCAGTTCTACAGGGAACACCGAAGCTTTCTTT. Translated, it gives CVSSSTGNTEAFF.

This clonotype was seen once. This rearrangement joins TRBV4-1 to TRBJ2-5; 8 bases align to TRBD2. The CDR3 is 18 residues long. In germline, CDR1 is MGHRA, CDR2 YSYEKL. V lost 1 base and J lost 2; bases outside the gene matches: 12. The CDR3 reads CASSQVVAGNGLQETQYF. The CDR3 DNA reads TGCGCCAGCAGCCAAGTTGTAGCGGGGAATGGTCTGCAAGAGACCCAGTACTTC.

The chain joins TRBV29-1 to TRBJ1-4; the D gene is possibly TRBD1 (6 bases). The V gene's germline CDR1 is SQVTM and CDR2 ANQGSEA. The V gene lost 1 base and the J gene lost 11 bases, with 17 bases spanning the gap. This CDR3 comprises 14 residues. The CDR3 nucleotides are TGCAGCGTTGAAGTCCCGGACAGCTACGAGAAACTGTTTTTT. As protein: CSVEVPDSYEKLFF.

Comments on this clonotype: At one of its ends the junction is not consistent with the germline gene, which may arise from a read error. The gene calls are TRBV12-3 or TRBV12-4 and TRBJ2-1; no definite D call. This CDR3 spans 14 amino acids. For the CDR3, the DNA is TGTGCCAGCAGGCCAGCCAAGTCCTACAATGGGCAGTTCTTT. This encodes CASRPAKSYNGQFF.

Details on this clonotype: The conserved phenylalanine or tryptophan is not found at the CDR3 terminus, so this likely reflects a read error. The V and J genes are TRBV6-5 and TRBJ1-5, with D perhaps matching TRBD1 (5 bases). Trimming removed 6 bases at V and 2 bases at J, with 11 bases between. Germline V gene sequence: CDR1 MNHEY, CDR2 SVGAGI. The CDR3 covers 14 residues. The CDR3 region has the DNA TGTGCCAGCAGCAGGGTGAAAGGCAATCAGCCCCAGCATATT. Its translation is CASSRVKGNQPQHI.

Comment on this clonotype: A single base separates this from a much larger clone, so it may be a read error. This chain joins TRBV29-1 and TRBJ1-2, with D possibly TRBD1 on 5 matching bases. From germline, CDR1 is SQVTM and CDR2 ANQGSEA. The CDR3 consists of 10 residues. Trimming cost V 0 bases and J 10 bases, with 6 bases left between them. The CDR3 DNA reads TGCAGCGTTGAAGAGGGGCACTACACCTTC. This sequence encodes CSVEEGHYTF.

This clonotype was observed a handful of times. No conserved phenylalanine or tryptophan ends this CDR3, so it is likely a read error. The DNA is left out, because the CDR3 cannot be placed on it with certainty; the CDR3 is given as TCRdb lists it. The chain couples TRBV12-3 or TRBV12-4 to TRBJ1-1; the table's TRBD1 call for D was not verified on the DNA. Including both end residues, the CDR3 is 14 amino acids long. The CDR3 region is CASSVRGGFTEALL.

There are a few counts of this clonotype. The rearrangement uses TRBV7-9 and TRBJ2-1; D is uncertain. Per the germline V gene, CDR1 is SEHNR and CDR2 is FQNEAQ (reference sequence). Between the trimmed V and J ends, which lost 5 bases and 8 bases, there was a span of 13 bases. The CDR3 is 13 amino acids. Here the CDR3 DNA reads TGTGCCAGCAGCCCACTCTGGGCCGATGAGCAGTTCTTC. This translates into CASSPLWADEQFF.

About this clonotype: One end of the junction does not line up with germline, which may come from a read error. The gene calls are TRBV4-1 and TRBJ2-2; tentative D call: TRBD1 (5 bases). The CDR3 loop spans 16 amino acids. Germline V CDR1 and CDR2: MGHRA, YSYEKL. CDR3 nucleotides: TGCGCTAGCAGCCAAGAAAAAATAGGGGCCCACGGGGAGCTGTTTTTT. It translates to CASSQEKIGAHGELFF.

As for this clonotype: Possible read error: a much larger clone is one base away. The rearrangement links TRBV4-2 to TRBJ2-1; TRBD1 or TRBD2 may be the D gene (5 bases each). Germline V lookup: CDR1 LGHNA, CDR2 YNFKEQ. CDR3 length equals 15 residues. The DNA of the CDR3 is TGTGTCTGCAGCCAGGGACCTACCAAGTACAATGAGCAGTTCTTC. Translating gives CVCSQGPTKYNEQFF.

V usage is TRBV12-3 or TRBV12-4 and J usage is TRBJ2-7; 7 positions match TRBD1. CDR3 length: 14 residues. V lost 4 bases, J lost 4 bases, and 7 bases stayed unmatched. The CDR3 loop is CASSCMTGSYEQYF. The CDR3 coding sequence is TGTGCCAGCAGTTGCATGACAGGGTCTTACGAGCAGTACTTC.

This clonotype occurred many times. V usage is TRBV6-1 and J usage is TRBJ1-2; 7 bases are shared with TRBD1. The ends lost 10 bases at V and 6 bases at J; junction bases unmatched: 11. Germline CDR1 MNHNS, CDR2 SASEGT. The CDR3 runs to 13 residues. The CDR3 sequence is CATERTGLDGYTF. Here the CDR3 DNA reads TGTGCCACCGAAAGGACAGGACTAGATGGCTACACCTTC.

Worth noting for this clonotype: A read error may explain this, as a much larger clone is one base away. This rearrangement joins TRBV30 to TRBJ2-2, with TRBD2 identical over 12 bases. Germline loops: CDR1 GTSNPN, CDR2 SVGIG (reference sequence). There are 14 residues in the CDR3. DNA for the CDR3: TGTGCCTGTAAGACTAGCGGGAGTTCCGGGGAGCTGTCTTTT. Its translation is CACKTSGSSGELSF.

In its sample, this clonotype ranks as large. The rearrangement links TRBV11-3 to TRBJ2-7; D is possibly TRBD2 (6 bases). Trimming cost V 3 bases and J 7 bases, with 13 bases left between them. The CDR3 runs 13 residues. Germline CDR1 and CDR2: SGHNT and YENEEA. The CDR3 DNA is TGTGCCAGCAGCTTGGAGGGCTGGTCGGAGCAGTACTTC. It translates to CASSLEGWSEQYF.

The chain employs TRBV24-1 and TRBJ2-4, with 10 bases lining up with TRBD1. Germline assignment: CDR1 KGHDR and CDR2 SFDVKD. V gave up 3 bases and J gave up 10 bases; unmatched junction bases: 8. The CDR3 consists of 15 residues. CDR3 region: CATSDPTGGQQIQYF. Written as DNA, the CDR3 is TGTGCCACCAGTGATCCGACAGGGGGCCAACAAATTCAGTACTTC.

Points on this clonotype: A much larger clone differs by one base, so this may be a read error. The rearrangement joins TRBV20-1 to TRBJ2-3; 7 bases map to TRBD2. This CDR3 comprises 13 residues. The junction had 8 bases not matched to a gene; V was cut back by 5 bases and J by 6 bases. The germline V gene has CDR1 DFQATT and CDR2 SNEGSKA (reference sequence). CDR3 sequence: CSAGSGRGDTQYF. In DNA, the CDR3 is TGCAGTGCTGGGAGCGGGCGGGGGGATACGCAGTATTTT.

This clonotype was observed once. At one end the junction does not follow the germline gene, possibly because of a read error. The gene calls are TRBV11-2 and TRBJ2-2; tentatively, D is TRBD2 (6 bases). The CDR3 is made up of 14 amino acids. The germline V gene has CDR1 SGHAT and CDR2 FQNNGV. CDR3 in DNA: TGTGTCAGCAGTCCACTGGGACCACGCGGGGAGCTGTATTTT. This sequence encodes CVSSPLGPRGELYF.

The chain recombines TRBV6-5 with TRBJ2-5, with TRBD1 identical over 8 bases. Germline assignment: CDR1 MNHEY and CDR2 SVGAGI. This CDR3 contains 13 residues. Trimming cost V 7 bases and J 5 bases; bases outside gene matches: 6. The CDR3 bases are TGTGCCAGCATGACAGGGGAACGGGAGACCCAGTACTTC. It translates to CASMTGERETQYF.

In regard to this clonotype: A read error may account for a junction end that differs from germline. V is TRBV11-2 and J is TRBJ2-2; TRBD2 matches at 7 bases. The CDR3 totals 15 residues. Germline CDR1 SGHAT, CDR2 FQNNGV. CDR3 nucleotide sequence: TGTGCAAGCAGGTCGTCAAGCGGGAACACCGGGGAGCTGTTGTTT. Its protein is CASRSSSGNTGELLF.

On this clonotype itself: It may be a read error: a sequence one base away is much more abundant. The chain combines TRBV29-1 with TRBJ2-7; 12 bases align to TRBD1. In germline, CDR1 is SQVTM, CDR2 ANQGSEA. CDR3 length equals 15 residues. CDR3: CCVVGQGAVSYEQYF. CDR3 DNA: TGCTGCGTCGTGGGACAGGGGGCGGTTTCCTACGAGCAGTACTTC.

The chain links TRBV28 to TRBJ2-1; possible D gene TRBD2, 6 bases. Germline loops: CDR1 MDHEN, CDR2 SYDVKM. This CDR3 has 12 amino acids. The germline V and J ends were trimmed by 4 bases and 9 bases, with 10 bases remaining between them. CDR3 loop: CASSYMGGEQFF. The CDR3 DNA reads TGTGCCAGCAGTTATATGGGGGGTGAGCAGTTCTTC.

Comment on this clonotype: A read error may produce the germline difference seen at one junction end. The DNA for the CDR3 is TGTGTCAGCAGCTACTCGATCCTAGCGGGAGCTACAGATACGCAGTATTTT. Translated: CVSSYSILAGATDTQYF. This sequence joins TRBV6-6 and TRBJ2-3; TRBD2 matches at 10 bases. Germline V gene lookup returns CDR1 MNHNY and CDR2 SVGAGI (reference sequence). The length of the CDR3 is 17 residues.

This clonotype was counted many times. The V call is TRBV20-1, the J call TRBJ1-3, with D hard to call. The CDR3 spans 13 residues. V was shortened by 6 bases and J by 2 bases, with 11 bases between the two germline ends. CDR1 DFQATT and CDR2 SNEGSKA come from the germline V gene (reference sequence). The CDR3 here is CSAPAQAGNTIYF. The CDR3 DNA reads TGCAGTGCCCCCGCTCAGGCTGGAAACACCATATATTTT.